This record looks at one T cell receptor (beta chain) sequence and its context. Authors of the study amplified TCR beta CDR3 regions from RNA transcripts. The HTBI primer set drove a first-round RT-PCR of the TCR CDR3. TCRdb redid the calling of the multiplex PCR reads with MiXCR, one entry per CDR3 protein. The sample consists of about 740,000 distinct CDR3 sequences, 14% of them appearing once. Patients aged 18 to 65 had newly diagnosed hyperthyroidism lasting under 2 months. Clinical symptoms, serum thyroxine, TRAb, thyroid ultrasound and orbital computed tomography informed diagnoses. The data were taken from a study of T cells in Graves' hyperthyroidism and ophthalmopathy. The V gene's germline CDR1 is SGHVS and CDR2 FNYEAQ. The CDR3 runs 13 residues. The ends were cut back, 5 bases at V and 6 bases at J, with 14 bases in the middle.

The V call is TRBV7-6, the J call TRBJ2-7; D gene unclear. The TCR comes from a woman between 18 and 29 years old with Graves' hyperthyroidism. The specimen sequenced was blood. The CDR3 here is CASSRIHRSEQYF. CDR3 in DNA: TGTGCCAGCAGCCGCATACATCGGAGCGAGCAGTACTTC. Variable domain in full (rest from reference TRBV7-6 and TRBJ2-7): GAGVSQSPRYKVTKRGQDVALRCDPISGHVSLYWYRQALGQGPEFLTYFNYEAQQDKSGLPNDRFSAERPEGSISTLTIQRTEQRDSAMYRCASSRIHRSEQYFGPGTRLTVT.